A selection of T cell receptor beta chains follows, all from one sample in a study of CD8 T cells in ankylosing spondylitis. TCRdb used MiXCR to reprocess the 5' RACE reads, holding one entry per CDR3 protein. The profile shows about 700,000 distinct CDR3 sequences, around 20% of them singletons. The sample comprised blood, either unsorted or a sorted T cell fraction (not recorded which). The receptors originated from a male donor with ankylosing spondylitis. Each CDR3 is given with its conserved first and last residue. A D gene is named only where the DNA matches it firmly.

J gene: TRBJ2-2; V gene: TRBV11-2; D gene: .; CDR3 length: 12; CDR3 protein: CASSLYGGELFF
J gene: TRBJ2-2; V gene: TRBV7-2; D gene: .; CDR3 length: 14; CDR3 protein: CASSFSANTGELFF
J gene: TRBJ2-1; V gene: TRBV7-9; D gene: .; CDR3 length: 15; CDR3 protein: CASSQVADQYNEQFF
J gene: TRBJ2-3; V gene: TRBV18; D gene: .; CDR3 length: 12; CDR3 protein: CASSPVPDTQYF
J gene: TRBJ2-1; V gene: TRBV7-2; D gene: .; CDR3 length: 16; CDR3 protein: CASSPGAGRAVNEQFF
J gene: TRBJ2-1; V gene: TRBV6-2/TRBV6-3; D gene: .; CDR3 length: 17; CDR3 protein: CASSSLIGGRPHNEQFF
J gene: TRBJ2-6; V gene: TRBV28; D gene: .; CDR3 length: 16; CDR3 protein: CASSLGGLSGANVLTF
J gene: TRBJ1-3; V gene: TRBV5-1; D gene: .; CDR3 length: 12; CDR3 protein: CASSAGGNTIYF
J gene: TRBJ2-3; V gene: TRBV9; D gene: .; CDR3 length: 15; CDR3 protein: CASSGSGHPTDTQYF
J gene: TRBJ2-7; V gene: TRBV7-2; D gene: .; CDR3 length: 11; CDR3 protein: CASSSHEEQYF
J gene: TRBJ2-2; V gene: TRBV20-1; D gene: .; CDR3 length: 13; CDR3 protein: CSASKPLSLELFF
J gene: TRBJ1-1; V gene: TRBV20-1; D gene: TRBD1; CDR3 length: 14; CDR3 protein: CSARLGQTNTEAFF
J gene: TRBJ2-7; V gene: TRBV4-2; D gene: TRBD2; CDR3 length: 19; CDR3 protein: CASSLWGTSGSSSHYEQYF
J gene: TRBJ2-7; V gene: TRBV5-6; D gene: .; CDR3 length: 17; CDR3 protein: CASSGFSVAGLSYEQYF
J gene: TRBJ2-1; V gene: TRBV20-1; D gene: TRBD2; CDR3 length: 16; CDR3 protein: CSARGPGTSGHNEQFF
J gene: TRBJ2-7; V gene: TRBV20-1; D gene: .; CDR3 length: 16; CDR3 protein: CSASFYERPLPYEQYF
J gene: TRBJ2-6; V gene: TRBV5-1; D gene: .; CDR3 length: 16; CDR3 protein: CASTEQAGAGANVLTF
J gene: TRBJ2-7; V gene: TRBV12-3/TRBV12-4; D gene: TRBD1; CDR3 length: 13; CDR3 protein: CASRKGQVLEQYF
J gene: TRBJ2-7; V gene: TRBV20-1; D gene: TRBD1; CDR3 length: 14; CDR3 protein: CSAKRTGGNYEQYF
J gene: TRBJ1-2; V gene: TRBV12-5; D gene: TRBD1; CDR3 length: 17; CDR3 protein: CASGPLDRGRDSNGYTF
J gene: TRBJ1-1; V gene: TRBV7-8; D gene: TRBD1; CDR3 length: 14; CDR3 protein: CASSRDRGLTEAFF
J gene: TRBJ2-7; V gene: TRBV5-1; D gene: .; CDR3 length: 15; CDR3 protein: CASSPEGVKTYEQYF
J gene: TRBJ2-7; V gene: TRBV10-3; D gene: TRBD2; CDR3 length: 14; CDR3 protein: CAISDTGTSNEQYF
J gene: TRBJ1-2; V gene: TRBV5-1; D gene: .; CDR3 length: 15; CDR3 protein: CASSLSEDPFYGYTF
J gene: TRBJ1-1; V gene: TRBV12-3/TRBV12-4; D gene: .; CDR3 length: 13; CDR3 protein: CASTRKGYTEAFF
J gene: TRBJ1-5; V gene: TRBV25-1; D gene: .; CDR3 length: 19; CDR3 protein: CASKAGAYPFLGSNQPQHF
J gene: TRBJ2-3; V gene: TRBV2; D gene: TRBD2; CDR3 length: 14; CDR3 protein: CASSGTSRSDTQYF
J gene: TRBJ2-1; V gene: TRBV12-3/TRBV12-4; D gene: TRBD2; CDR3 length: 12; CDR3 protein: CASSYSGGEEFF
J gene: TRBJ1-6; V gene: TRBV5-6; D gene: TRBD1; CDR3 length: 15; CDR3 protein: CASSSTGTGHSPLHF
J gene: TRBJ2-1; V gene: TRBV7-8; D gene: TRBD2; CDR3 length: 17; CDR3 protein: CASSLGSAGGPSNEQFF
J gene: TRBJ1-5; V gene: TRBV7-2; D gene: .; CDR3 length: 15; CDR3 protein: CASSASGDRNQPQHF
J gene: TRBJ2-2; V gene: TRBV27; D gene: .; CDR3 length: 15; CDR3 protein: CASSSWTQNTGELFF
J gene: TRBJ2-2; V gene: TRBV25-1; D gene: .; CDR3 length: 14; CDR3 protein: CASSAGGGTGELFF
J gene: TRBJ2-3; V gene: TRBV6-5; D gene: .; CDR3 length: 14; CDR3 protein: CASSYFVGTDTQYF
J gene: TRBJ2-5; V gene: TRBV12-3/TRBV12-4; D gene: TRBD1; CDR3 length: 15; CDR3 protein: CASSPTGAEKETQYF
J gene: TRBJ2-1; V gene: TRBV5-5; D gene: TRBD1; CDR3 length: 14; CDR3 protein: CASSSEDRENEQFF
J gene: TRBJ1-2; V gene: TRBV20-1; D gene: TRBD1; CDR3 length: 13; CDR3 protein: CSARSGGDYGYTF